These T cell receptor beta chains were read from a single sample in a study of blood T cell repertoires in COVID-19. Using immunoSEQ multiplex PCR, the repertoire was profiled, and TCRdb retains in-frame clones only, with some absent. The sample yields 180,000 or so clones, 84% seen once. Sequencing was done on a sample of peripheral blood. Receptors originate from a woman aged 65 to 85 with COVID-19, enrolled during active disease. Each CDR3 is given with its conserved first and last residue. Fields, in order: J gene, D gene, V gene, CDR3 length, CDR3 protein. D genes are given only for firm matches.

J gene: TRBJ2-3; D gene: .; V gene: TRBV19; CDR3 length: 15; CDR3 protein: CASSSGTPWADTQYF
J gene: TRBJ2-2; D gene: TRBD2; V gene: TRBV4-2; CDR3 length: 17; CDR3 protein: CASSQELAGSNTGELFF
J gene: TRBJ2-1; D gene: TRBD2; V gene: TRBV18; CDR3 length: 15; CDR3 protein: CASSRSGRGANEQFF
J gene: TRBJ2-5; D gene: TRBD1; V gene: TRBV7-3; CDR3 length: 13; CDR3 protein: CASSMGQEGTQYF
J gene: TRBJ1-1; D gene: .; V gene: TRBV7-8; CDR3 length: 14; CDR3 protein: CASSTNNGGSEAFF
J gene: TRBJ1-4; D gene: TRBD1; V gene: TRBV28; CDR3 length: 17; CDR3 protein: CASSLPEPGQAEEKLFF
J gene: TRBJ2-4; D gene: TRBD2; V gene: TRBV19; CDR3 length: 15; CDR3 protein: CASSIRPGLTTIQYF
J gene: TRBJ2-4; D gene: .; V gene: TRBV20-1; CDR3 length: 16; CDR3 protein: CSASEWGERAKNIQYF
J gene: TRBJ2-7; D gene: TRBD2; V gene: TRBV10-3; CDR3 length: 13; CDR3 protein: CATNSGAAYEQYF
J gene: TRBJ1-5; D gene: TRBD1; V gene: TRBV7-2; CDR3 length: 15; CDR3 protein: CASSRDRERNQPQHF
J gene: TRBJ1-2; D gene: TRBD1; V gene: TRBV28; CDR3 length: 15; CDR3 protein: CASSSRGKGNYGYTF
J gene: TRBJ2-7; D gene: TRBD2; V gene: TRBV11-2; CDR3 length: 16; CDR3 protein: CASSSLTSVSPYEQYF
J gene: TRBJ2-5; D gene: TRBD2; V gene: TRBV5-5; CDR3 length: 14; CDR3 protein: CASSLGTSRETQYF
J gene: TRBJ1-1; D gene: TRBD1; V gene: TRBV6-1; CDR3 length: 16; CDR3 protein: CASSEKMDRRNTEAFF